The 8 T cell receptor beta chains reported below all come from one sample, sequenced in a study of blood T cell repertoires in COVID-19. Libraries were prepared by immunoSEQ multiplex PCR; TCRdb keeps only in-frame clonotypes and omits some of them. Here the sample spans 250,000 to 350,000 clones, roughly 90% being singletons. The sequenced material came from peripheral blood. The receptor set was obtained from an older woman with acute or convalescent COVID-19.

V and J are TRBV9 and TRBJ2-2; 9 bases match TRBD1. The ends lost 1 base at V and 6 bases at J; junction bases unmatched: 1. Germline V gives CDR1 SGDLS, CDR2 YYNGEE. The length of the CDR3 is 14 residues. Here the CDR3 DNA reads TGTGCCAGCAGCGTACGACAGGGGGCCGGGGAGCTGTTTTTT. Translating it yields CASSVRQGAGELFF. Together with reference TRBV9 and TRBJ2-2, the CDR3 gives the full variable domain: DSGVTQTPKHLITATGQRVTLRCSPRSGDLSVYWYQQSLDQGLQFLIQYYNGEERAKGNILERFSAQQFPDLHSELNLSSLELGDSALYFCASSVRQGAGELFFGEGSRLTVL.

V usage is TRBV4-3 and J usage is TRBJ2-3; 7 bases line up with TRBD1. V was clipped by 1 base and J by 7 bases; unmatched bases: 2. This CDR3 region has 13 residues. Germline values: CDR1 LGHNA, CDR2 YSLEER. DNA of the CDR3: TGCGCCAGCAGCCAAGGACAGGGATATACGCAGTATTTT. It specifies CASSQGQGYTQYF.

This rearrangement joins TRBV7-2 to TRBJ2-1; TRBD2 matches at 7 bases. This CDR3 spans 18 amino acids. V was pared by 1 base and J by 6 bases, with 15 bases of the junction left unmatched. CDR1 is SGHTA, CDR2 FQGNSA, per germline. The CDR3: CASSLGGGRMLGRNEQFF. The CDR3 DNA is TGTGCCAGCAGCTTAGGGGGGGGACGCATGTTAGGGCGCAATGAGCAGTTCTTC.

This chain connects TRBV6-6 to TRBJ1-2; 9 bases fit TRBD1. Trimming cost V 7 bases and J 7 bases; bases outside gene matches: 13. The germline V gene encodes CDR1 MNHNY and CDR2 SVGAGI (reference sequence). The CDR3 spans 15 residues. CDR3 in DNA: TGTGCCAGCACTCCCTCCTTGGGACAGGGAGTTGGCTACACCTTC. Encoded protein: CASTPSLGQGVGYTF.

The rearrangement joins TRBV7-6 to TRBJ1-1; D possibly corresponds to TRBD1 (5 bases). From germline, CDR1 is SGHVS and CDR2 FNYEAQ. The CDR3 has 14 residues. V was trimmed by 5 bases and J by 5 bases, leaving 15 bases between them. CDR3 DNA sequence: TGTGCCAGCAGCCCTAGGTGGGGCAGGACTGAAGCTTTCTTT. This sequence encodes CASSPRWGRTEAFF.

Written as DNA, the CDR3 is TGCGCCAGCAGCTTCAGACAGGGCTCCTACGAGCAGTACTTC. It is translated as CASSFRQGSYEQYF. This rearrangement joins TRBV5-1 to TRBJ2-7, with 7 bases matching TRBD1. V lost 2 bases and J lost 0; bases outside the gene matches: 2. The germline gives CDR1 SGHRS, CDR2 YFSETQ. The CDR3 runs to 14 residues.

Points on this clone: Other DNA sequences within the sample encode an identical CDR3. The chain has TRBV7-9 and TRBJ1-1; D might be TRBD1 (6 bases). The CDR3 is made up of 13 amino acids. Deletions cut 5 bases from V and 1 base from J, with 8 bases between. Germline CDR1 SEHNR, CDR2 FQNEAQ (reference sequence). Written as DNA, the CDR3 is TGTGCCAGCAGCCCGACAGGGAACACTGAAGCTTTCTTT. The encoded protein is CASSPTGNTEAFF. The full variable domain, rest sourced from reference TRBV7-9 and TRBJ1-1, is DTGVSQNPRHKITKRGQNVTFRCDPISEHNRLYWYRQTLGQGPEFLTYFQNEAQLEKSRLLSDRFSAERPKGSFSTLEIQRTEQGDSAMYLCASSPTGNTEAFFGQGTRLTVV.

The chain is built from TRBV6-5 and TRBJ1-5, with TRBD1 matching 8 bases. This CDR3 contains 16 residues. With 1 base clipped from V and 1 base from J, the junction kept 3 bases outside the gene matches. CDR1 is MNHEY, CDR2 SVGAGI, per germline. DNA for the CDR3: TGTGCCAGCAGTTACTTTGGGACAGGCAGCAATCAGCCCCAGCATTTT. As protein: CASSYFGTGSNQPQHF.